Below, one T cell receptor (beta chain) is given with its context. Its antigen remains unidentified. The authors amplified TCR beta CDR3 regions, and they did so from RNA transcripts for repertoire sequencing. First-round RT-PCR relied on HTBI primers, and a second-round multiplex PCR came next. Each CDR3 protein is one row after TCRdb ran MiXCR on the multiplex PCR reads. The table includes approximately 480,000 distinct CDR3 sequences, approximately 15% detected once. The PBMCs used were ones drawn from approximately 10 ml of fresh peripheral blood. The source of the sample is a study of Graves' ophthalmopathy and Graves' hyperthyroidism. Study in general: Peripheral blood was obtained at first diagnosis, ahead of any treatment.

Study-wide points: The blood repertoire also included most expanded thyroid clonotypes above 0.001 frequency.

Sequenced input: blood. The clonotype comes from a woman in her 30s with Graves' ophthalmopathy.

The CDR3 DNA sequence: TGTGCCAGCAGCCAGTTCGACCCGGGTACTGAAGCTTTCTTT. Its translation: CASSQFDPGTEAFF. J is TRBJ1-1 and V is TRBV3-1, with D hard to call. The V and J ends lost 3 bases and 5 bases respectively, with 13 bases between them. The CDR3 sequence is 14 residues long. Per the germline V gene, CDR1 is LGHDT and CDR2 is YNNKEL (reference sequence).